A selection of T cell receptor beta chains follows, all from one sample in a study of T cells in Graves' hyperthyroidism and ophthalmopathy. TCRdb fed the multiplex PCR reads into MiXCR, producing one record per CDR3 protein. The sample consists of 550,000 to 850,000 distinct CDR3 sequences, around a sixth of them appearing once. The sample comprised blood. Receptors were obtained from a woman between 45 and 60 years old with Graves' hyperthyroidism that later progressed to Graves' ophthalmopathy. CDR3s include the opening cysteine and the closing phenylalanine or tryptophan. The order of the fields is D gene, clone size, V gene, J gene, CDR3 protein, CDR3 DNA. A D gene is named only where the DNA matches it firmly. Some rows have no size entry. The others give once, few or many, or a class for an expanded clone.

d_call: .
clone_size: few
v_call: TRBV29-1
j_call: TRBJ2-3
cdr3_aa: CSVSGGTDTQYF
cdr3_nt: TGCAGCGTCTCAGGGGGCACAGATACGCAGTATTTT

d_call: .
clone_size: many
v_call: TRBV12-3/TRBV12-4
j_call: TRBJ1-1
cdr3_aa: CASGSSNTEAFF
cdr3_nt: TGTGCCAGCGGGTCTTCGAACACTGAAGCTTTCTTT

d_call: .
clone_size: .
v_call: TRBV6-1
j_call: TRBJ1-1
cdr3_aa: CASSDPGLTEAFF
cdr3_nt: TGTGCCAGCAGTGACCCAGGGCTCACTGAAGCTTTCTTT

d_call: .
clone_size: many
v_call: TRBV27
j_call: TRBJ1-4
cdr3_aa: CASRREAAREKLFF
cdr3_nt: TGTGCCAGTCGCCGCGAGGCGGCGCGGGAAAAACTGTTTTTT

d_call: TRBD2
clone_size: .
v_call: TRBV11-2
j_call: TRBJ2-1
cdr3_aa: CAGSLTSSGGNPYNEQFF
cdr3_nt: TGTGCCGGCAGCTTAACGTCGAGCGGGGGAAACCCTTACAATGAGCAGTTCTTC

d_call: .
clone_size: few
v_call: TRBV20-1
j_call: TRBJ2-7
cdr3_aa: CSARAAGVAYEQYF
cdr3_nt: TGCAGTGCTAGAGCGGCAGGGGTGGCCTACGAGCAGTACTTC

d_call: .
clone_size: .
v_call: TRBV5-6
j_call: TRBJ1-3
cdr3_aa: CASSLYGDSGNTIYF
cdr3_nt: TGTGCCAGCAGCTTGTACGGCGACTCTGGAAACACCATATATTTT

d_call: TRBD1
clone_size: few
v_call: TRBV9
j_call: TRBJ1-5
cdr3_aa: CASSVQGEPNQPQHF
cdr3_nt: TGTGCCAGCAGCGTACAGGGGGAACCAAATCAGCCCCAGCATTTT

d_call: .
clone_size: .
v_call: TRBV10-1
j_call: TRBJ2-1
cdr3_aa: CASSFEPQRNEQFF
cdr3_nt: TGCGCCAGCAGTTTCGAGCCCCAAAGGAATGAGCAGTTCTTC

d_call: .
clone_size: few
v_call: TRBV5-1
j_call: TRBJ2-2
cdr3_aa: CASSLSGAAGELFF
cdr3_nt: TGCGCCAGCAGCTTGTCGGGGGCGGCCGGGGAGCTGTTTTTT

d_call: TRBD1
clone_size: .
v_call: TRBV5-4
j_call: TRBJ1-4
cdr3_aa: CASSWDRSEEKLFF
cdr3_nt: TGTGCCAGCAGCTGGGACAGGTCGGAAGAAAAACTGTTTTTT

d_call: .
clone_size: few
v_call: TRBV27
j_call: TRBJ2-5
cdr3_aa: CASSPQLQETQYF
cdr3_nt: TGTGCCAGCAGTCCCCAGTTACAAGAGACCCAGTACTTC

d_call: TRBD1
clone_size: few
v_call: TRBV5-1
j_call: TRBJ2-7
cdr3_aa: CASGLQGANGEQYF
cdr3_nt: TGCGCCAGCGGCTTACAGGGGGCAAATGGCGAGCAGTACTTC

d_call: .
clone_size: .
v_call: TRBV7-6
j_call: TRBJ2-2
cdr3_aa: CASSLRQGRSTGELFF
cdr3_nt: TGTGCCAGCAGCTTAAGGCAGGGGCGATCCACCGGGGAGCTGTTTTTT

d_call: .
clone_size: .
v_call: TRBV13
j_call: TRBJ2-4
cdr3_aa: CASSLGRPNLLGNIQYF
cdr3_nt: TGTGCCAGCAGCTTAGGCCGTCCCAACCTTTTGGGAAACATTCAGTACTTC

d_call: .
clone_size: .
v_call: TRBV19
j_call: TRBJ1-3
cdr3_aa: CASSTQRGSGNTIYF
cdr3_nt: TGTGCCAGTAGTACCCAGAGGGGCAGTGGAAACACCATATATTTT

d_call: TRBD2
clone_size: many
v_call: TRBV7-8
j_call: TRBJ2-7
cdr3_aa: CASSPLAGGSSYEQYF
cdr3_nt: TGTGCCAGCAGTCCTTTAGCGGGGGGGAGCTCCTACGAGCAGTACTTC

d_call: .
clone_size: few
v_call: TRBV6-6
j_call: TRBJ2-7
cdr3_aa: CASSYSPIWDTYEQYF
cdr3_nt: TGTGCCAGCAGTTACAGCCCGATCTGGGATACCTACGAGCAGTACTTC

d_call: TRBD2
clone_size: many
v_call: TRBV20-1
j_call: TRBJ2-3
cdr3_aa: CSAEEPSGATDTQYF
cdr3_nt: TGCAGTGCTGAGGAGCCAAGCGGGGCAACAGATACGCAGTATTTT

d_call: .
clone_size: many
v_call: TRBV12-3/TRBV12-4
j_call: TRBJ2-5
cdr3_aa: CASSPAEETQYF
cdr3_nt: TGTGCCAGCAGCCCTGCGGAGGAGACCCAGTACTTC

d_call: .
clone_size: few
v_call: TRBV19
j_call: TRBJ1-5
cdr3_aa: CASSMGPWQPQHF
cdr3_nt: TGTGCCAGTAGTATGGGCCCCTGGCAGCCCCAGCATTTT

d_call: .
clone_size: many
v_call: TRBV7-3
j_call: TRBJ1-2
cdr3_aa: CASSSGPGSHGYTF
cdr3_nt: TGTGCCAGCAGCTCAGGGCCAGGGTCCCATGGCTACACCTTC

d_call: .
clone_size: .
v_call: TRBV15
j_call: TRBJ1-5
cdr3_aa: CATSRDPGIQPQHF
cdr3_nt: TGTGCCACCAGCAGAGATCCAGGGATTCAGCCCCAGCATTTT

d_call: .
clone_size: many
v_call: TRBV18
j_call: TRBJ1-4
cdr3_aa: CASRLAATNEKLFF
cdr3_nt: TGTGCCAGCCGACTTGCAGCAACTAATGAAAAACTGTTTTTT

d_call: TRBD2
clone_size: .
v_call: TRBV12-3/TRBV12-4
j_call: TRBJ2-3
cdr3_aa: CASSFGGGPGTDTQYF
cdr3_nt: TGTGCCAGCAGTTTCGGCGGGGGGCCTGGCACAGATACGCAGTATTTT

d_call: .
clone_size: few
v_call: TRBV18
j_call: TRBJ2-7
cdr3_aa: CASSPPTADYEQYF
cdr3_nt: TGTGCCAGCTCACCACCCACGGCGGACTACGAGCAGTACTTC

d_call: TRBD1
clone_size: few
v_call: TRBV12-3/TRBV12-4
j_call: TRBJ1-2
cdr3_aa: CASSFTGTGGKDYGYTF
cdr3_nt: TGTGCCAGCAGTTTCACCGGGACAGGGGGTAAAGACTATGGCTACACCTTC

d_call: .
clone_size: .
v_call: TRBV6-1
j_call: TRBJ1-5
cdr3_aa: CASRRGMSPQHF
cdr3_nt: TGTGCCAGCAGAAGGGGTATGTCGCCCCAGCATTTT

d_call: TRBD1
clone_size: .
v_call: TRBV30
j_call: TRBJ1-4
cdr3_aa: CAWATTGRGLEKLFF
cdr3_nt: TGTGCCTGGGCGACAACTGGCAGGGGGCTTGAAAAACTGTTTTTT

d_call: .
clone_size: many
v_call: TRBV12-3/TRBV12-4
j_call: TRBJ2-5
cdr3_aa: CASSPSGAPQQTQYF
cdr3_nt: TGTGCCAGCAGTCCCTCAGGCGCCCCCCAACAGACCCAGTACTTC

d_call: .
clone_size: many
v_call: TRBV2
j_call: TRBJ1-1
cdr3_aa: CASSEVAKNTEAFF
cdr3_nt: TGTGCCAGCAGTGAAGTGGCCAAGAACACTGAAGCTTTCTTT

d_call: TRBD1
clone_size: .
v_call: TRBV27
j_call: TRBJ1-2
cdr3_aa: CASSQRQGGDGYTF
cdr3_nt: TGTGCCAGCAGTCAAAGACAGGGCGGGGATGGCTACACCTTC

d_call: .
clone_size: many
v_call: TRBV12-3/TRBV12-4
j_call: TRBJ1-6
cdr3_aa: CASSPEGWKNSPLHF
cdr3_nt: TGTGCCAGCAGTCCAGAAGGGTGGAAGAATTCACCCCTCCACTTT

d_call: .
clone_size: .
v_call: TRBV4-1
j_call: TRBJ1-2
cdr3_aa: CASSPPGGNNYGYTF
cdr3_nt: TGCGCCAGCAGCCCCCCGGGGGGGAATAATTATGGCTACACCTTC

d_call: TRBD1
clone_size: many
v_call: TRBV2
j_call: TRBJ1-1
cdr3_aa: CASRGQGLSKSFF
cdr3_nt: TGTGCCAGCAGGGGACAGGGACTTTCCAAATCTTTCTTT

d_call: .
clone_size: many
v_call: TRBV11-1
j_call: TRBJ2-2
cdr3_aa: CASSDKQYTGELFF
cdr3_nt: TGTGCCAGCAGCGACAAACAGTACACCGGGGAGCTGTTTTTT

d_call: TRBD1
clone_size: few
v_call: TRBV6-1
j_call: TRBJ1-4
cdr3_aa: CASHGTGGIEKLFF
cdr3_nt: TGTGCCAGTCACGGGACAGGGGGCATTGAAAAACTGTTTTTT

d_call: .
clone_size: many
v_call: TRBV6-1
j_call: TRBJ1-5
cdr3_aa: CASSELLAAYSNQPQHF
cdr3_nt: TGTGCCAGCAGTGAGTTACTGGCGGCTTATAGCAATCAGCCCCAGCATTTT

d_call: TRBD1
clone_size: .
v_call: TRBV5-4
j_call: TRBJ1-5
cdr3_aa: CASSDRDRGNQPQHF
cdr3_nt: TGTGCCAGCAGCGACCGGGACAGGGGCAATCAGCCCCAGCATTTT

d_call: .
clone_size: .
v_call: TRBV19
j_call: TRBJ2-1
cdr3_aa: CASSKGYNEQFF
cdr3_nt: TGTGCCAGTAGTAAAGGGTACAATGAGCAGTTCTTC

d_call: .
clone_size: .
v_call: TRBV12-5
j_call: TRBJ2-7
cdr3_aa: CASEPGPGPLREQYF
cdr3_nt: TGTGCTAGTGAGCCCGGGCCGGGCCCACTTAGGGAGCAGTACTTC

d_call: TRBD1
clone_size: many
v_call: TRBV18
j_call: TRBJ2-7
cdr3_aa: CASSERQGFHEQYF
cdr3_nt: TGTGCCAGCTCAGAGAGACAGGGGTTCCACGAGCAGTACTTC

d_call: TRBD1
clone_size: few
v_call: TRBV6-1
j_call: TRBJ2-7
cdr3_aa: CASSRDSYPAEQYF
cdr3_nt: TGTGCCAGCAGTAGGGACAGCTACCCGGCCGAGCAGTACTTC

d_call: TRBD2
clone_size: .
v_call: TRBV13
j_call: TRBJ2-3
cdr3_aa: CASRDNAGERTDTQYF
cdr3_nt: TGTGCCAGCAGAGACAACGCGGGGGAACGCACAGATACGCAGTATTTT

d_call: TRBD1
clone_size: few
v_call: TRBV19
j_call: TRBJ2-5
cdr3_aa: CASSTWTGSEETQYF
cdr3_nt: TGTGCCAGTAGTACCTGGACAGGGTCTGAAGAGACCCAGTACTTC

d_call: TRBD2
clone_size: few
v_call: TRBV20-1
j_call: TRBJ2-3
cdr3_aa: CSARDVRRGGPDTQYF
cdr3_nt: TGCAGTGCTAGAGATGTTCGGCGGGGGGGCCCAGATACGCAGTATTTT

d_call: .
clone_size: few
v_call: TRBV2
j_call: TRBJ1-5
cdr3_aa: CASSDAGASQPQHF
cdr3_nt: TGTGCCAGCAGTGATGCGGGGGCGAGTCAGCCCCAGCATTTT

d_call: .
clone_size: few
v_call: TRBV11-2
j_call: TRBJ1-1
cdr3_aa: CASSFGFRGTEAFF
cdr3_nt: TGTGCCAGCAGCTTTGGGTTCCGGGGCACTGAAGCTTTCTTT

d_call: TRBD1
clone_size: many
v_call: TRBV2
j_call: TRBJ1-4
cdr3_aa: CASSAGRGEKLFF
cdr3_nt: TGTGCCAGCAGTGCTGGCAGGGGGGAAAAACTGTTTTTT

d_call: TRBD2
clone_size: few
v_call: TRBV7-2
j_call: TRBJ2-5
cdr3_aa: CASSLGLPGETQYF
cdr3_nt: TGTGCCAGCAGCTTGGGACTACCAGGAGAGACCCAGTACTTC

d_call: .
clone_size: .
v_call: TRBV7-9
j_call: TRBJ1-2
cdr3_aa: CASSGSKTGSYGYTF
cdr3_nt: TGTGCCAGCAGCGGATCGAAGACAGGCTCGTATGGCTACACCTTC